Listed below are T cell receptor beta chains from one sample, sequenced in a study of blood T cell repertoires in COVID-19. Some clones are missing from TCRdb's copy, which holds only in-frame ones; the method was immunoSEQ multiplex PCR. Seen here are over 250,000 clones, 89% observed once, and the top ten hold approximately 2%. The sample was PBMCs or T cells enriched from blood (not recorded which). These receptors originate from a woman in her sixties who had recovered from COVID-19. Each CDR3 is given with its conserved first and last residue. A D gene is named only where the DNA matches it firmly. Some rows mark clone size as missing; the rest say once, few, many or name a class of expanded clone.

v_call,cdr3_length,j_call,d_call,clone_size,cdr3_nt,cdr3_aa
TRBV5-6,13,TRBJ2-3,.,.,TGTGCCAGCTCGACAGTTAGCACAGATACGCAGTATTTT,CASSTVSTDTQYF
TRBV5-4,15,TRBJ2-3,.,.,TGTGCCAGCAGCGTGCCCGGGGGTGATTGGTATACGCAGTATTTT,CASSVPGGDWYTQYF
TRBV9,15,TRBJ2-3,.,.,TGTGCCAGCAGCGTAGGCTCGATTTCTATGGATACGCAGTATTTT,CASSVGSISMDTQYF
TRBV30,12,TRBJ1-6,.,.,TGTGCCTGGAGCCCTCTCGGAGGACCCCTCCACTTT,CAWSPLGGPLHF
TRBV28,13,TRBJ1-2,.,.,TGTGCCAGCAGCCTTGGACAGCTCTATGGCTACACCTTC,CASSLGQLYGYTF
TRBV11-2,13,TRBJ1-2,.,.,TGTGCCAGCAGCTTAGGTAGTACCTATGGCTACACCTTC,CASSLGSTYGYTF
TRBV28,15,TRBJ2-7,TRBD1,.,TGTGCCAGCAGATCCGGGACAGGCTTATCCTACGAGCAGTACTTC,CASRSGTGLSYEQYF
TRBV2,13,TRBJ1-5,TRBD1,few,TGTGCCAGCAGGGGACAGAGCAATCAGCCCCAGCATTTT,CASRGQSNQPQHF
TRBV28,15,TRBJ1-2,TRBD1,once,TGTGCCAGCAGTTTGCCCTCCGGGACAGGGCGCTATTACACCTTC,CASSLPSGTGRYYTF
TRBV30,15,TRBJ1-5,.,.,TGTGCCTGGAGTGGGGGACACACATCCTATCAGCCCCAGCATTTT,CAWSGGHTSYQPQHF
TRBV5-1,16,TRBJ2-5,TRBD1,.,TGCGCCAGCAGCCACGGACAGGGGACTACCTATGAGACCCAGTACTTC,CASSHGQGTTYETQYF
TRBV2,17,TRBJ2-3,TRBD2,once,TGTGCCAGCTGGGGGGGCGCGTTCGGGGGGGGGTCAGATACGCAGTATTTT,CASWGGAFGGGSDTQYF
TRBV7-9,15,TRBJ1-4,.,.,TGTGCCAGCAGCCCACAACTTAACGCGGATGAAAAACTGTTTTTT,CASSPQLNADEKLFF
TRBV7-9,14,TRBJ1-2,.,.,TGTGCCAGCAGCTTAGGACAGGCGGGCTATGGCTACACCTTC,CASSLGQAGYGYTF
TRBV4-1,14,TRBJ1-2,TRBD1,.,TGCGCCAGCAGCCATACAGGGGGGAGCTATGGCTACACCTTC,CASSHTGGSYGYTF
TRBV6-1,15,TRBJ2-4,.,.,TGTGCCAGCAGTGAAGCGGCCGAGACAGTGGTTCTTCAGTACTTC,CASSEAAETVVLQYF